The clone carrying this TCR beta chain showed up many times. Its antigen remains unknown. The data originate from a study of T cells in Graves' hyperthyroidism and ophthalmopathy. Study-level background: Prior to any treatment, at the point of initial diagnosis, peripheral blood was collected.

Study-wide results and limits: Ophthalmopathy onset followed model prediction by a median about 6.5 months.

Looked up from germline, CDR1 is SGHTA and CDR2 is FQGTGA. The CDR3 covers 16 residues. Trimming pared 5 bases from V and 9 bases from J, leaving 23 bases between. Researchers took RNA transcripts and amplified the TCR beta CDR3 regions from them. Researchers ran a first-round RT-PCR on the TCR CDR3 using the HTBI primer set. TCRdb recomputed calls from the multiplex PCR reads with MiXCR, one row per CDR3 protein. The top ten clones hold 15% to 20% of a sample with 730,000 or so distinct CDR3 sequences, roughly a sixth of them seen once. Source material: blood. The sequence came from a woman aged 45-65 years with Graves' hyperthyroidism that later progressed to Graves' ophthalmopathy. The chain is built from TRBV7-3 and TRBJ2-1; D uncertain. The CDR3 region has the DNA TGTGCCAGCAGCCCGATCCCGGACGGCCGAGCCGTTGAGCAGTTCTTC. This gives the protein CASSPIPDGRAVEQFF.